The text below deals with one T cell receptor beta chain. The data were obtained in a study of T cell changes during pregnancy in multiple sclerosis. CDR1 is SGHNT, CDR2 YENEEA, per germline. Deletions cut 1 base from V and 1 base from J, with 7 bases between. This CDR3 is 15 amino acids long. TCRdb's table, derived via immunoSEQ multiplex PCR, lists solely in-frame clones and lacks some. The sample lists around 72,000 clones, under 95% occurring once. The source material was CD4+ T cells from peripheral blood mononuclear cells, sampled before pregnancy. The sequence came from a female donor with multiple sclerosis, enrolled in a pregnancy study. The J gene is TRBJ2-2, the V gene TRBV11-3; D is ambiguous. The CDR3 DNA is TGTGCCAGCAGCTTAGTAATAGAGAACACCGGGGAGCTGTTTTTT. Protein product: CASSLVIENTGELFF.